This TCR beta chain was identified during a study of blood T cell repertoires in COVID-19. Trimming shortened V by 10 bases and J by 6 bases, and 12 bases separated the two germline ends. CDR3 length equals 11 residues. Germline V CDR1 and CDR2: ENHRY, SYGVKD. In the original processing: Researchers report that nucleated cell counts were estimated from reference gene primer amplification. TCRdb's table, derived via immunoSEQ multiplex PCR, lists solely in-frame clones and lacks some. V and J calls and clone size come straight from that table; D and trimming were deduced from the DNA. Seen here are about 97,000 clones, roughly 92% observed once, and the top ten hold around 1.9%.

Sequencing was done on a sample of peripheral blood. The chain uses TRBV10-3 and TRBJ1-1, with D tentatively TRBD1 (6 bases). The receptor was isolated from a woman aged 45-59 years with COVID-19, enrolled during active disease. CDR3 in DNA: TGTGCCAGTAGGGGGGGAGCTGAAGCTTTCTTT. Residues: CASRGGAEAFF.